Presented here are 11 T cell receptor beta chains from one specimen sequenced in a study of blood T cells in healthy people across ages. Alongside a J-beta primer mix, a sample-barcoded 5' primer served in a second PCR lasting about 7 to 12 cycles. TCRdb reanalysed the 5' RACE reads using MiXCR and keeps one entry per CDR3 protein. The repertoire has some 1,000,000 distinct CDR3 sequences, almost 25% of them found once; the top ten carry around 0.75%. In addition, the sample was reused for a study of T cells of mothers and their children.

Sequenced material: blood. These receptors all stem from a girl aged 2-10 years in good health.

Only a few counts were recorded for this clonotype. The V and J genes are TRBV6-7 and TRBJ1-4; D remains ambiguous. TRBV6-7 is treated as an ORF (open reading frame) with a function not yet certain. The CDR3 totals 10 residues. The germline V and J ends were trimmed by 9 bases and 8 bases, with 7 bases remaining between them. The CDR3 DNA reads as TGTGCCAGGTCTGGGGAAAAACTGTTTTTT. This translates into CARSGEKLFF.

This clonotype was observed a handful of times. A junction boundary mismatches the germline segment, possibly from a read error. CDR3 region: CTSSRTGETSYEQYF. In DNA form, the CDR3 reads TGTACCAGCAGCAGAACAGGGGAAACATCCTACGAGCAGTACTTC. The chain has TRBV14 and TRBJ2-7; 7 bases are shared with TRBD1. The CDR3 totals 15 residues. Germline V gives CDR1 SGHDN, CDR2 FVKESK.

This clonotype was observed at least ten times. V gene TRBV27 combines with J gene TRBJ2-3; D gene unclear. Trimming shortened V by 2 bases and J by 2 bases, and 8 bases separated the two germline ends. The CDR3 sequence is 14 residues long. CDR1 is MNHEY, CDR2 SMNVEV, per germline (reference sequence). CDR3 nucleotide sequence: TGTGCCAGCAGTTTAGGACCTAACACAGATACGCAGTATTTT. It is translated as CASSLGPNTDTQYF.

The gene calls are TRBV4-3 and TRBJ2-2, with D possibly being TRBD1 (5 bases). V lost 7 bases to trimming and J lost 7 bases, with 7 bases between them. This CDR3 is 11 amino acids long. Germline values: CDR1 LGHNA, CDR2 YSLEER. As DNA, the CDR3 is TGCGCCAGCAAGGGGTTCGGGGAGCTGTTTTTT. It translates to CASKGFGELFF.

The chain uses TRBV7-2 and TRBJ2-5; TRBD2 aligns across 10 bases. Germline values: CDR1 SGHTA, CDR2 FQGNSA. Trimming removed 2 bases from V and 6 bases from J; junction bases left unmatched: 9. The CDR3 is 16 amino acids. In DNA form, the CDR3 reads TGTGCCAGCAGCTTATTTTCTAGCGGGAGTTCACAGACCCAGTACTTC. This codes for CASSLFSSGSSQTQYF.

This clonotype has more than one count but fewer than ten. V gene TRBV6-5 combines with J gene TRBJ2-5; 10 bases are shared with TRBD2. The V and J ends lost 5 bases and 1 base, in that order; junction bases with no gene match: 13. The V gene's germline CDR1 is MNHEY and CDR2 SVGAGI. This CDR3 is 18 amino acids long. The CDR3, as DNA: TGTGCCAGCAGTACTGCCCTCGTACTAGCGGGACTCCAAGAGACCCAGTACTTC. The encoded protein is CASSTALVLAGLQETQYF.

The rearrangement uses TRBV7-2 and TRBJ1-1; a possible D gene is TRBD1 (5 bases). The CDR3 totals 12 residues. V shed 2 bases and J shed 9 bases, with 10 bases lying between them. The germline V gene encodes CDR1 SGHTA and CDR2 FQGNSA. DNA for the CDR3: TGTGCCAGCAGCTTAAGACAGTTTAAAGCTTTCTTT. It is translated as CASSLRQFKAFF. Full variable domain (rest looked up from reference TRBV7-2 and TRBJ1-1): GAGVSQSPSNKVTEKGKDVELRCDPISGHTALYWYRQSLGQGLEFLIYFQGNSAPDKSGLPSDRFSAERTGGSVSTLTIQRTQQEDSAVYLCASSLRQFKAFFGQGTRLTVV.

This clonotype was seen just once. The chain employs TRBV29-1 and TRBJ2-2; D not certain. This CDR3 region has 11 residues. The germline CDR1 and CDR2 sequences are SQVTM and ANQGSEA. Trimming cost V 4 bases and J 6 bases, with 6 bases left between them. CDR3 residues: CSVALAGELFF. The CDR3 coding sequence is TGCAGCGTTGCTTTAGCCGGGGAGCTGTTTTTT.

This clonotype was found a few times. CDR3 sequence reads: CASSFNAEKLFF. The DNA for the CDR3 is TGTGCCAGCAGCTTCAACGCAGAGAAACTGTTTTTT. The chain carries TRBV7-9 and TRBJ1-4; no definite D call. Germline V gene lookup returns CDR1 SEHNR and CDR2 FQNEAQ (reference sequence). The CDR3 is 12 residues long. Trimming removed 3 bases from V and 11 bases from J, with 10 bases in between. The variable domain in full, with the rest retrieved from reference TRBV7-9 and TRBJ1-4, is DTGVSQNPRHKITKRGQNVTFRCDPISEHNRLYWYRQTLGQGPEFLTYFQNEAQLEKSRLLSDRFSAERPKGSFSTLEIQRTEQGDSAMYLCASSFNAEKLFFGSGTQLSVL.

In its sample, this clonotype was seen a few times. V and J are TRBV29-1 and TRBJ1-1; D possibly corresponds to TRBD1 (6 bases). Trimming removed 3 bases from V and 4 bases from J, with 9 bases in between. The CDR3 loop spans 12 amino acids. CDR1 is SQVTM, CDR2 ANQGSEA, per germline. The CDR3 sequence is CSVEGATTEAFF. The CDR3 DNA is TGCAGCGTTGAGGGGGCAACCACTGAAGCTTTCTTT.

The chain recombines TRBV10-2 with TRBJ2-5; D remains ambiguous. This CDR3 contains 14 residues. Germline V gives CDR1 WSHSY, CDR2 SAAADI. Deletions cut 5 bases from V and 5 bases from J, with 15 bases between. In nucleotides, the CDR3 is TGCGCCAGCAGTTTCGCATCTCCGGCGGAGACCCAGTACTTC. Translation gives CASSFASPAETQYF.